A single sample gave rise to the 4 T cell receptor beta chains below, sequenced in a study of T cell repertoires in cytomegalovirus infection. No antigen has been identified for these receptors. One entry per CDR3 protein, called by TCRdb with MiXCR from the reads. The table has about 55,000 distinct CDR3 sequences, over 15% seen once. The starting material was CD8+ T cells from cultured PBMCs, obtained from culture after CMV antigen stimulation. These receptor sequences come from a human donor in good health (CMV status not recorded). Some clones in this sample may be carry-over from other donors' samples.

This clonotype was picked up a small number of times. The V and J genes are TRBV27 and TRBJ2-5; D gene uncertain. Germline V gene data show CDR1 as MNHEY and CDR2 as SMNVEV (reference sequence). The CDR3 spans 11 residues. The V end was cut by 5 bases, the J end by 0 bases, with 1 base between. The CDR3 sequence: CASSHQETQYF. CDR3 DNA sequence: TGTGCCAGCAGTCACCAAGAGACCCAGTACTTC.

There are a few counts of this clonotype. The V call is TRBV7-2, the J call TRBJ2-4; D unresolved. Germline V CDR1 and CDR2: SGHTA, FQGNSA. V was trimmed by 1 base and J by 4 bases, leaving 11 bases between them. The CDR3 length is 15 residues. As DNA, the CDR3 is TGTGCCAGCAGCTTAGGTACCGTCACGAAAAACATTCAGTACTTC. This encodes CASSLGTVTKNIQYF.

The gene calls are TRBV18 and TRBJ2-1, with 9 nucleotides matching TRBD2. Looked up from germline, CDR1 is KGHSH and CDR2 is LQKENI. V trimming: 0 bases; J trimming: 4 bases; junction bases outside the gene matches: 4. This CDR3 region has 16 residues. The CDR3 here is CASSPPGGREYNEQFF. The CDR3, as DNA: TGTGCCAGCTCACCACCGGGCGGGAGGGAGTACAATGAGCAGTTCTTC.

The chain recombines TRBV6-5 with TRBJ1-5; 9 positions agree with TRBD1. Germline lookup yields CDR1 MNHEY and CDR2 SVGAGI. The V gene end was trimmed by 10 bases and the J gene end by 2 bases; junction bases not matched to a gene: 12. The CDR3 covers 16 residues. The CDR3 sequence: CATDFSGQGGNQPQHF. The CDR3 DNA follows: TGTGCCACCGACTTCTCGGGACAGGGCGGCAATCAGCCCCAGCATTTT.